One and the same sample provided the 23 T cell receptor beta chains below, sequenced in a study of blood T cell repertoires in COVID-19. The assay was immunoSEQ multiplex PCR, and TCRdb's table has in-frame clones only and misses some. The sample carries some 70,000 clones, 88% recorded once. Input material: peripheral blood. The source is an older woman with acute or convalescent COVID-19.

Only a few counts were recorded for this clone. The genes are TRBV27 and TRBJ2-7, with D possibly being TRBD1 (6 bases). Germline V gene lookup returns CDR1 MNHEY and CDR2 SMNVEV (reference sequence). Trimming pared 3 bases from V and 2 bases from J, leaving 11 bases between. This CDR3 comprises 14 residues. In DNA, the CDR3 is TGTGCCAGCAGTTTTCGGACAGCCACCTACGAGCAGTACTTC. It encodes CASSFRTATYEQYF.

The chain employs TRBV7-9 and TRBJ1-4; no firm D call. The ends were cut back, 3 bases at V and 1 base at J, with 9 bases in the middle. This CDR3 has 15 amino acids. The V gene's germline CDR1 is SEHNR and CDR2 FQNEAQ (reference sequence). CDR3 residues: CASSFFTETNEKLFF. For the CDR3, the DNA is TGTGCCAGCAGCTTCTTCACAGAAACTAATGAAAAACTGTTTTTT.

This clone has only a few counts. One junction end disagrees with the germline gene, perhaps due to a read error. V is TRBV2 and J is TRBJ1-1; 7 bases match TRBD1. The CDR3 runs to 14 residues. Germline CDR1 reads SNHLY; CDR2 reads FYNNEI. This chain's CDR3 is CASREDRVYTEAFF. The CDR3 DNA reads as TGTGCCAGCAGGGAAGACAGGGTGTACACTGAAGCTTTCTTT.

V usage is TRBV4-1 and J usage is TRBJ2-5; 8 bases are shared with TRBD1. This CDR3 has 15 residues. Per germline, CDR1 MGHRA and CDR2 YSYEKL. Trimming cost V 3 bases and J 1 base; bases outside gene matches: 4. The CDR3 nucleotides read TGCGCCAGCAGCCAGTTTACAGGGGGCCAAGAGACCCAGTACTTC. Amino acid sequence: CASSQFTGGQETQYF.

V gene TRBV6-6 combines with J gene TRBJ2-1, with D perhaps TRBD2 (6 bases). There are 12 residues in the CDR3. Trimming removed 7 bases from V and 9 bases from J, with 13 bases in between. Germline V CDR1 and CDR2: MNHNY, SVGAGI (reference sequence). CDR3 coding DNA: TGTGCCAGCACCTTACGGGAGTCTGAGCAGTTCTTC. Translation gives CASTLRESEQFF.

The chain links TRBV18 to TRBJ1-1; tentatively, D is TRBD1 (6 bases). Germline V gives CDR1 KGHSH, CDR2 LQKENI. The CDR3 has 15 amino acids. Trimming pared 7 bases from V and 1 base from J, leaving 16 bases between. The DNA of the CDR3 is TGTGCCAGCTTCACCTCACAGGGAACGAACACTGAAGCTTTCTTT. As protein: CASFTSQGTNTEAFF.

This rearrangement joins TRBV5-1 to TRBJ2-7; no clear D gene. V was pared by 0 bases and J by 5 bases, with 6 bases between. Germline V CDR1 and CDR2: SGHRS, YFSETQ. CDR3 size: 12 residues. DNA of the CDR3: TGCGCCAGCAGCTTGGGGTTAGACGAGCAGTACTTC. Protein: CASSLGLDEQYF.

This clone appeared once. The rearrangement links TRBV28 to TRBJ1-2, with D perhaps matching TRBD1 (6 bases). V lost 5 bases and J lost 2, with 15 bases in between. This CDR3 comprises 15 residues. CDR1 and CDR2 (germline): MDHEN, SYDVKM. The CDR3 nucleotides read TGTGCCAGCAGTCCGAGGACAGTCAGGAACTATGGCTACACCTTC. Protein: CASSPRTVRNYGYTF.

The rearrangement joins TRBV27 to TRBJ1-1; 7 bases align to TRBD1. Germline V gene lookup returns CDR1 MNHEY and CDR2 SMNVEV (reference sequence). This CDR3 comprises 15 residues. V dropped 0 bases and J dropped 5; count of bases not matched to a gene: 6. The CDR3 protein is CASSLSGQRTTEAFF. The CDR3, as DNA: TGTGCCAGCAGTTTATCGGGACAGAGAACAACTGAAGCTTTCTTT.

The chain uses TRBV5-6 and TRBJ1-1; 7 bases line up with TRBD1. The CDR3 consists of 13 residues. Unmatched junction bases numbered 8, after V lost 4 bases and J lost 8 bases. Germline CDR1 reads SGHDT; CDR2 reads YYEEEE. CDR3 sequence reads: CASSPDRQEEAFF. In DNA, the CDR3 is TGTGCCAGCAGCCCGGACAGGCAGGAGGAAGCTTTCTTT.

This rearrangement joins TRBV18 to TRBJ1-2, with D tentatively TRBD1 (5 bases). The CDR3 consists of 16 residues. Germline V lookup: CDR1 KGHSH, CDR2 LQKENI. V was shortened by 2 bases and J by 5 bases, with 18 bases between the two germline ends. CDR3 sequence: CASSPSPYRGIYGYTF. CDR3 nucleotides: TGTGCCAGCTCACCATCCCCTTACCGGGGGATATATGGCTACACCTTC. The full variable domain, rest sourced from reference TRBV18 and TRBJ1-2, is NAGVMQNPRHLVRRRGQEARLRCSPMKGHSHVYWYRQLPEEGLKFMVYLQKENIIDESGMPKERFSAEFPKEGPSILRIQQVVRGDSAAYFCASSPSPYRGIYGYTFGSGTRLTVV.

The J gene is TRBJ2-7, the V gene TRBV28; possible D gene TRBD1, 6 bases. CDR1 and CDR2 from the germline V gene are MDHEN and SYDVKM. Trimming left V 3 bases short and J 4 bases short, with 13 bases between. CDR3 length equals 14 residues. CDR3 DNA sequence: TGTGCCAGCAGTTTGGAGACAGGACAGTACGAGCAGTACTTC. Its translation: CASSLETGQYEQYF.

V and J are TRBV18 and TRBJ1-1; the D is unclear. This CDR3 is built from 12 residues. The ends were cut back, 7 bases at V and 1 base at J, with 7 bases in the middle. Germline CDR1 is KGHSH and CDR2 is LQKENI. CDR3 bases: TGTGCCAGCTTCCCAGAGAACACTGAAGCTTTCTTT. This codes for CASFPENTEAFF.

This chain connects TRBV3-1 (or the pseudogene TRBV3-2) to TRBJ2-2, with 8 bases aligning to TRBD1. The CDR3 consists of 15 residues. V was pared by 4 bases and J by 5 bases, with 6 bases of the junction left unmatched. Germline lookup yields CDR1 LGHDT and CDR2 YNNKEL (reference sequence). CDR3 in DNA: TGTGCCAGCAGCCCCCCCCGGACAGGGACCGGGGAGCTGTTTTTT. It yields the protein CASSPPRTGTGELFF.

CDR3 DNA sequence: TGTGCCAGCAGCTTAGGGGCAGGGGGGACCCAAGAGACCCAGTACTTC. Translated: CASSLGAGGTQETQYF. V usage is TRBV11-2 and J usage is TRBJ2-5, with D tentatively TRBD1 (7 bases). This CDR3 has 16 amino acids. CDR1 is SGHAT and CDR2 is FQNNGV in the germline V gene. The ends were cut back, 1 base at V and 1 base at J, with 13 bases in the middle.

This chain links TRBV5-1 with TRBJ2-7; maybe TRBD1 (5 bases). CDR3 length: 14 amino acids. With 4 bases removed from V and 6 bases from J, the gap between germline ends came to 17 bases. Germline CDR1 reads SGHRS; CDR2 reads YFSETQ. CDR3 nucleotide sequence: TGCGCCAGCAGCCTGCAGGGTCTGGTCGGCGAGCAGTACTTC. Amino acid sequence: CASSLQGLVGEQYF.

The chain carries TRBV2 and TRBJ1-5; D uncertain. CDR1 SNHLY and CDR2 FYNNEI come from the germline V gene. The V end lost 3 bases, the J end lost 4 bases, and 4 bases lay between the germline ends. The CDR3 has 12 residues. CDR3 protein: CASSDRNQPQHF. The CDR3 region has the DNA TGTGCCAGCAGTGACCGGAATCAGCCCCAGCATTTT.

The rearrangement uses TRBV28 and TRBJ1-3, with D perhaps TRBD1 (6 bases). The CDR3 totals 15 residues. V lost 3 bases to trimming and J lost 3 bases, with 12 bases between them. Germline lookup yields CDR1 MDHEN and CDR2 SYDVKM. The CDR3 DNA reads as TGTGCCAGCAGTTTGGGGGCAGGGATTGGAAACACCATATATTTT. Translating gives CASSLGAGIGNTIYF.

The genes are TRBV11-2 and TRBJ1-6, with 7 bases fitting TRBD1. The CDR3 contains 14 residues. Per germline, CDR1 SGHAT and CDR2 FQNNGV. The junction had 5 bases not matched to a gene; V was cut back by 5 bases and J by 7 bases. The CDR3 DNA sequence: TGTGCCAGCAGCCTACAGGGGTGGAATTCACCCCTCCACTTT. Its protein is CASSLQGWNSPLHF.

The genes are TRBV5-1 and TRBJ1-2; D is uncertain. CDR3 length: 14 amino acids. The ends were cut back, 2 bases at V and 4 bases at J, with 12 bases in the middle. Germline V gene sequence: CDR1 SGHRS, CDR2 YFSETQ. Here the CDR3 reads CASSLSAAAYGYTF. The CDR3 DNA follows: TGCGCCAGCAGCTTAAGCGCGGCGGCCTATGGCTACACCTTC. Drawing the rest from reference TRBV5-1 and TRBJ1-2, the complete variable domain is KAGVTQTPRYLIKTRGQQVTLSCSPISGHRSVSWYQQTPGQGLQFLFEYFSETQRNKGNFPGRFSGRQFSNSRSEMNVSTLELGDSALYLCASSLSAAAYGYTFGSGTRLTVV.

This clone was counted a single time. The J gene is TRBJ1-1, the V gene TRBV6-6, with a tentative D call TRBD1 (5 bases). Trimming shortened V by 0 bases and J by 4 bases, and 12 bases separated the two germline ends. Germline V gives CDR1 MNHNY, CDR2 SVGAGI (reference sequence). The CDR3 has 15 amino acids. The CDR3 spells CASSYSSSGGTEAFF. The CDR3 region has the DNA TGTGCCAGCAGTTACTCGTCTTCGGGGGGCACTGAAGCTTTCTTT.

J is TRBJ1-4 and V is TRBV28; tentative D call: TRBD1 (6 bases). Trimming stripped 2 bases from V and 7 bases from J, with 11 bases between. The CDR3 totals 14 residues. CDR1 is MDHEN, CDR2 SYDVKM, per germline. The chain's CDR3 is CASSLRAGVEKLFF. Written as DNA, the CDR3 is TGTGCCAGCAGTTTACGGGCAGGGGTTGAAAAACTGTTTTTT.

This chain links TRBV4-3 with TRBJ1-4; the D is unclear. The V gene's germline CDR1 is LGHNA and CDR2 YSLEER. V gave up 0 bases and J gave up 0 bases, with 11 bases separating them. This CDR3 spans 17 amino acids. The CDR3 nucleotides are TGCGCCAGCAGCCAAGATGCCCCGGGGACAACTAATGAAAAACTGTTTTTT. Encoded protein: CASSQDAPGTTNEKLFF.